The rows below give T cell receptor beta chains drawn from one sample of a study of T cell repertoires in cytomegalovirus infection. Antigen specificity for these receptors is unknown. TCRdb re-derived calls from the reads in MiXCR, one entry per CDR3 protein. The top ten hold roughly 12% of the sample, which has about 830,000 distinct CDR3 sequences, over 25% seen once. The source was cultured CD8+ T cells from PBMCs, collected from culture after CMV antigen stimulation. The origin of the receptors is a human donor in good health (CMV status not recorded). Some clones in this sample may be carry-over from other donors' samples. Each CDR3 is given with its conserved first and last residue. The D gene is left open where the match is weak. Expanded clones are given a class, and other clones once, few, many or no size at all.

D gene: TRBD1
V gene: TRBV19
clone size: few
J gene: TRBJ2-2
CDR3 protein: CASIRTGESDGELFF
CDR3 DNA: TGTGCCAGTATTAGGACAGGGGAATCCGACGGGGAGCTGTTTTTT

D gene: -
V gene: TRBV10-2
clone size: many
J gene: TRBJ2-7
CDR3 protein: CASSITSYEQYF
CDR3 DNA: TGCGCCAGCAGCATTACCTCCTACGAGCAGTACTTC

D gene: -
V gene: TRBV3-1
clone size: few
J gene: TRBJ1-4
CDR3 protein: CASSLVGPKHAFPNEKLFF
CDR3 DNA: TGTGCCAGCAGTCTAGTGGGACCAAAACACGCCTTCCCTAATGAAAAACTGTTTTTT

D gene: -
V gene: TRBV28
clone size: -
J gene: TRBJ2-1
CDR3 protein: CASSLPRTGYNEQFF
CDR3 DNA: TGTGCCAGCAGTTTACCCCGGACGGGTTACAATGAGCAGTTCTTC

D gene: TRBD1
V gene: TRBV7-3
clone size: few
J gene: TRBJ2-2
CDR3 protein: CASSDYRGPGELFF
CDR3 DNA: TGTGCCAGCAGCGATTACAGGGGCCCCGGGGAGCTGTTTTTT

D gene: -
V gene: TRBV6-2/TRBV6-3
clone size: -
J gene: TRBJ1-1
CDR3 protein: CASSSPGSIEAFF
CDR3 DNA: TGTGCCAGCAGTTCCCCGGGCTCCATTGAAGCTTTCTTC

D gene: -
V gene: TRBV6-5
clone size: -
J gene: TRBJ1-5
CDR3 protein: CASSFGGAQPQHF
CDR3 DNA: TGTGCCAGCAGTTTTGGTGGAGCTCAGCCCCAGCATTTT

D gene: -
V gene: TRBV20-1
clone size: few
J gene: TRBJ1-2
CDR3 protein: CSARAVGLNYGYTF
CDR3 DNA: TGCAGTGCTAGAGCAGTAGGGCTTAACTATGGCTACACCTTC

D gene: -
V gene: TRBV19
clone size: few
J gene: TRBJ1-6
CDR3 protein: CASSMIEGTSGEWSYNSPLHF
CDR3 DNA: TGTGCCAGTAGTATGATCGAGGGGACTTCTGGAGAGTGGAGTTATAATTCACCCCTCCACTTT

D gene: -
V gene: TRBV7-9
clone size: -
J gene: TRBJ1-1
CDR3 protein: CASSSRFGSEENTEAFF
CDR3 DNA: TGTGCCAGCAGCTCCAGGTTCGGGTCCGAGGAGAACACTGAAGCTTTCTTT

D gene: -
V gene: TRBV9
clone size: few
J gene: TRBJ1-3
CDR3 protein: CASSVSGSSGNTIYF
CDR3 DNA: TGTGCCAGCAGCGTTTCCGGGTCATCTGGAAACACCATATATTTT

D gene: TRBD1
V gene: TRBV7-8
clone size: -
J gene: TRBJ2-5
CDR3 protein: CASSTPDRGGETQYF
CDR3 DNA: TGTGCCAGCAGCACCCCCGACAGGGGTGGGGAGACCCAGTACTTC

D gene: -
V gene: TRBV7-6
clone size: many
J gene: TRBJ2-1
CDR3 protein: CASSYRDYNEQFF
CDR3 DNA: TGTGCCAGCAGCTACAGGGACTACAATGAGCAGTTCTTC

D gene: TRBD1
V gene: TRBV6-1
clone size: -
J gene: TRBJ2-7
CDR3 protein: CASSELGQGIYEQYF
CDR3 DNA: TGTGCCAGCAGTGAGCTGGGACAGGGAATCTACGAGCAGTACTTC

D gene: TRBD2
V gene: TRBV28
clone size: few
J gene: TRBJ2-3
CDR3 protein: CASSLYSGGGDTQYF
CDR3 DNA: TGTGCCAGCAGTTTATATAGCGGGGGAGGAGATACGCAGTATTTT

D gene: -
V gene: TRBV3-1
clone size: few
J gene: TRBJ2-2
CDR3 protein: CASSPANTGELFF
CDR3 DNA: TGTGCCAGCAGCCCGGCTAACACCGGGGAGCTGTTTTTT

D gene: TRBD1
V gene: TRBV24-1
clone size: -
J gene: TRBJ2-5
CDR3 protein: CATSDPGTGIETQYF
CDR3 DNA: TGTGCCACCAGTGACCCCGGGACAGGGATCGAGACCCAGTACTTC

D gene: TRBD1
V gene: TRBV7-9
clone size: few
J gene: TRBJ2-6
CDR3 protein: CASRHTGGAGANVLTF
CDR3 DNA: TGTGCCAGCAGGCACACAGGGGGCGCTGGGGCCAACGTCCTGACTTTC

D gene: TRBD2
V gene: TRBV7-2
clone size: many
J gene: TRBJ2-3
CDR3 protein: CASSHPEAGGTDTQYF
CDR3 DNA: TGTGCCAGCAGCCATCCTGAAGCGGGGGGCACAGATACGCAGTATTTT

D gene: -
V gene: TRBV7-2
clone size: many
J gene: TRBJ2-7
CDR3 protein: CASSITSGTVSYEQYF
CDR3 DNA: TGTGCCAGCAGCATCACGTCCGGGACGGTCTCCTACGAGCAGTACTTC

D gene: -
V gene: TRBV4-3
clone size: -
J gene: TRBJ2-5
CDR3 protein: CASSQAPWGKETQYF
CDR3 DNA: TGCGCCAGCAGCCAAGCCCCCTGGGGAAAAGAGACCCAGTACTTC

D gene: -
V gene: TRBV12-3/TRBV12-4
clone size: few
J gene: TRBJ2-1
CDR3 protein: CASSSLRDGNTYNEQFF
CDR3 DNA: TGTGCCAGCAGTTCCCTTAGAGATGGAAACACCTACAATGAGCAGTTCTTC

D gene: TRBD1
V gene: TRBV5-1
clone size: few
J gene: TRBJ1-1
CDR3 protein: CASSLAGQGTAEAFF
CDR3 DNA: TGCGCCAGCAGCTTGGCCGGACAGGGCACAGCTGAAGCTTTCTTT

D gene: -
V gene: TRBV5-5
clone size: few
J gene: TRBJ1-5
CDR3 protein: CASSLEQVYQPQHF
CDR3 DNA: TGTGCCAGCAGCTTGGAACAGGTTTATCAGCCCCAGCATTTT

D gene: -
V gene: TRBV15
clone size: few
J gene: TRBJ1-3
CDR3 protein: CATSRPQRGYSGNTIYF
CDR3 DNA: TGTGCCACCAGCAGACCCCAAAGGGGGTACTCTGGAAACACCATATATTTT

D gene: -
V gene: TRBV5-1
clone size: -
J gene: TRBJ2-3
CDR3 protein: CASSLVVPDTQYF
CDR3 DNA: TGCGCCAGCAGCTTGGTGGTCCCAGATACGCAGTATTTT

D gene: -
V gene: TRBV19
clone size: -
J gene: TRBJ1-1
CDR3 protein: CASGGPPASGNTEAFF
CDR3 DNA: TGTGCCTCCGGAGGGCCCCCAGCCTCTGGGAACACTGAAGCTTTCTTT

D gene: -
V gene: TRBV12-3/TRBV12-4
clone size: -
J gene: TRBJ2-2
CDR3 protein: CASSFYSGFTGELFF
CDR3 DNA: TGTGCCAGCAGTTTCTACTCAGGCTTCACCGGGGAGCTGTTTTTT

D gene: -
V gene: TRBV7-9
clone size: -
J gene: TRBJ1-2
CDR3 protein: CASSRQELWGYTF
CDR3 DNA: TGTGCCAGCAGCCGACAGGAGCTCTGGGGCTACACCTTC

D gene: -
V gene: TRBV12-3/TRBV12-4
clone size: many
J gene: TRBJ2-5
CDR3 protein: CASSFSYLARGSKGQETQYF
CDR3 DNA: TGTGCCAGCAGTTTTTCTTATTTAGCAAGGGGGAGTAAAGGCCAAGAGACCCAGTACTTC

D gene: TRBD2
V gene: TRBV12-3/TRBV12-4
clone size: many
J gene: TRBJ2-3
CDR3 protein: CASSLEAGVRTDTQYF
CDR3 DNA: TGTGCCAGCAGTTTAGAAGCGGGGGTTCGCACAGATACGCAGTATTTT

D gene: TRBD1
V gene: TRBV7-9
clone size: -
J gene: TRBJ1-1
CDR3 protein: CASSYGQVSAEAFF
CDR3 DNA: TGTGCCAGCAGCTACGGACAGGTTTCGGCCGAAGCTTTCTTT

D gene: -
V gene: TRBV10-3
clone size: few
J gene: TRBJ2-3
CDR3 protein: CAISEELTDTQYF
CDR3 DNA: TGTGCCATCAGTGAGGAACTCACAGATACGCAGTATTTT

D gene: TRBD1
V gene: TRBV12-3/TRBV12-4
clone size: -
J gene: TRBJ2-3
CDR3 protein: CASILGGQTDTQYF
CDR3 DNA: TGTGCCAGCATCTTAGGGGGACAGACAGATACGCAGTATTTT

D gene: TRBD1
V gene: TRBV20-1
clone size: once
J gene: TRBJ1-6
CDR3 protein: CSAPTGKASPLHF
CDR3 DNA: TGCAGTGCTCCGACAGGGAAAGCTTCACCCCTCCACTTT